This paragraph covers one T cell receptor beta chain sequence. Its antigen is still unknown. Using immunoSEQ multiplex PCR, the repertoire was profiled, and TCRdb retains in-frame clones only, with some absent. The sample lists around 2,000,000 clones, 90% to 95% seen once, with 1.5% to 2% in the top ten. This CDR3 is built from 13 residues. Trimming removed 11 bases at V and 1 base at J, with 14 bases between. Germline-derived CDR1 and CDR2 are LNHNV and YYDKDF (reference sequence). Naive CD8 cells comprised CD45RO-negative, CCR7-positively selected cells, excluding terminally differentiated effector memory CD45RA+ cells. Recent vaccinations or acute infections were absent in the healthy HIV-negative adult donors. These data originate in a study of shared clonotypes between healthy human individuals. Study-wide context: CD4 naive and memory got three plates each, CD8 naive two, CD8 memory one. Study outcomes and limitations: With few donors, the genetic and exposure-history diversity represented was limited.

The chain carries TRBV15 and TRBJ1-1; a possible D gene is TRBD1 (5 bases). The receptor's source is a man between 18 and 29 years old in good health. Some clones in this sample may be carry-over from other donors' samples. The specimen was naive CD8+ T cells from PBMCs. The DNA for the CDR3 is TGTGCCTCGCGGGGGAGTAGGAACACTGAAGCTTTCTTT. This gives the protein CASRGSRNTEAFF.